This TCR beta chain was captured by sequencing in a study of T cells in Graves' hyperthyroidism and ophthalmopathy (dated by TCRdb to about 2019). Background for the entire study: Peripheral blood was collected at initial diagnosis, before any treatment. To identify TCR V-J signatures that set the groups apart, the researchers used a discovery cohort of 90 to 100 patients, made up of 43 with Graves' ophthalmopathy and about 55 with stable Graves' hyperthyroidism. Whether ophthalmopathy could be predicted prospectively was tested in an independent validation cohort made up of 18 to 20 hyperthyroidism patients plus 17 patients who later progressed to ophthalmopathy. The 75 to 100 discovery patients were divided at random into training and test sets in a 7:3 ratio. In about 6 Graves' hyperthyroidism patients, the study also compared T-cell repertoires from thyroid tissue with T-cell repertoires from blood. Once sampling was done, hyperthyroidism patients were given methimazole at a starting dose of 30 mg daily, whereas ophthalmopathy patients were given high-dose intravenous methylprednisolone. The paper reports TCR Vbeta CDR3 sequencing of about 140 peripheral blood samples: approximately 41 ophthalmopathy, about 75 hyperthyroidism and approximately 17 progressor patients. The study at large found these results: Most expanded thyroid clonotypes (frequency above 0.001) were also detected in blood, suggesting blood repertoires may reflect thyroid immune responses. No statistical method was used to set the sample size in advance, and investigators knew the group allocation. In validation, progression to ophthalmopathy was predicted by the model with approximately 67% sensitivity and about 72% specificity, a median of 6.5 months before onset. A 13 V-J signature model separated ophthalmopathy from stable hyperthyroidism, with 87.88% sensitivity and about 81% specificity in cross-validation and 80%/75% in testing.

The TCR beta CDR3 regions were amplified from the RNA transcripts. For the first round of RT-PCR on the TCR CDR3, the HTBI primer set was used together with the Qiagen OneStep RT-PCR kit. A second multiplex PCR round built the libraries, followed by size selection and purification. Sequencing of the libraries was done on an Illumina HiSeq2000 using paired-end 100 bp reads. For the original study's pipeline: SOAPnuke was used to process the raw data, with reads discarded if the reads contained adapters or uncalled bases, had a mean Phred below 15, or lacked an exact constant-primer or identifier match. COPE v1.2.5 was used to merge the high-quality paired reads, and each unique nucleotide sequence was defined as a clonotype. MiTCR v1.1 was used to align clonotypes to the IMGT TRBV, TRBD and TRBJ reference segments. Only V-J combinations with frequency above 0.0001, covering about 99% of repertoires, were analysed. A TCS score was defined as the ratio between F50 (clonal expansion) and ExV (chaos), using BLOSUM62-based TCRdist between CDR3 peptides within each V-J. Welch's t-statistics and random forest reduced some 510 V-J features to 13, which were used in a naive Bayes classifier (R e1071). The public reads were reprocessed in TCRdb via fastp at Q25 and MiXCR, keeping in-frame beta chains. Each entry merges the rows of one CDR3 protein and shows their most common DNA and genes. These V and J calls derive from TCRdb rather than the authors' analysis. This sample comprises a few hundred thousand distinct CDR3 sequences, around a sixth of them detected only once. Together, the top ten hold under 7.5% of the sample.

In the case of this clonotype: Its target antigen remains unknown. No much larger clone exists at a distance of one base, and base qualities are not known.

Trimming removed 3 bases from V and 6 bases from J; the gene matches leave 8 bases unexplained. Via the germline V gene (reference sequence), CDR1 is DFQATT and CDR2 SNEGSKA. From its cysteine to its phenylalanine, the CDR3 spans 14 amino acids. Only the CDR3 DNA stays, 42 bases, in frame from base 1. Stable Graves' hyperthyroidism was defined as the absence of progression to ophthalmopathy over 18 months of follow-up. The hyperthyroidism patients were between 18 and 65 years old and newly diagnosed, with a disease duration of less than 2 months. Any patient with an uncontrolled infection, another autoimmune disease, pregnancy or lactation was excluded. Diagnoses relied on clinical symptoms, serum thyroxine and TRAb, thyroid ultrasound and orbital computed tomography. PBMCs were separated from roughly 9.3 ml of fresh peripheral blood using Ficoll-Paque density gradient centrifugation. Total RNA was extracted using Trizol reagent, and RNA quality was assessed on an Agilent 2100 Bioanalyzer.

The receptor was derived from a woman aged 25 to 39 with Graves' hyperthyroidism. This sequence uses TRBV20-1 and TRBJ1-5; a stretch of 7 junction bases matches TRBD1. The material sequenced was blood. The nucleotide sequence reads TGCAGTGCTAGGGACAGGCAGGGGATTCAGCCCCAGCATTTT. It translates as CSARDRQGIQPQHF.